The 19 T cell receptor beta chains below come from one sample, sequenced in a study of cytomegalovirus exposure and HLA in healthy donors. The PCR used 60 Vbeta and 13 Jbeta primers. The protocol was immunoSEQ multiplex PCR, while the TCRdb copy is restricted to in-frame clones and leaves out a portion. The table has under 100,000 clones, about 74% seen once. Sequencing used PBMCs. These receptors originate from a woman between 45 and 65 years old in good health and CMV-seropositive.

The chain employs TRBV18 and TRBJ1-1; the match to TRBD1 covers 10 bases. The CDR3 has 14 residues. Trimming took 3 bases from V and 5 from J; bases not matched to a gene: 3. Germline V gene data show CDR1 as KGHSH and CDR2 as LQKENI. The CDR3 spells CASSPGQGTTEAFF. The DNA of the CDR3 is TGTGCCAGCTCACCGGGACAGGGGACAACTGAAGCTTTCTTT.

The chain joins TRBV28 to TRBJ1-2; no clear D gene. There are 12 residues in the CDR3. Trimming cost V 3 bases and J 4 bases, with 6 bases left between them. CDR1 is MDHEN, CDR2 SYDVKM, per germline. CDR3 region: CASSLPGYGYTF. The CDR3 nucleotides are TGTGCCAGCAGTTTGCCAGGCTATGGCTACACCTTC.

This clone was counted a few times. The chain uses TRBV29-1 and TRBJ2-7; D possibly corresponds to TRBD1 (6 bases). The CDR3 sequence is 15 residues long. The V gene's germline CDR1 is SQVTM and CDR2 ANQGSEA. With 5 bases removed from V and 3 bases from J, the gap between germline ends came to 20 bases. The CDR3 DNA reads as TGCAGCGTTCTAAAATTGAGACAGGCAAACTACGAGCAGTACTTC. Translation: CSVLKLRQANYEQYF.

The chain carries TRBV28 and TRBJ2-7, with 8 bases matching TRBD1. The CDR3 loop spans 14 amino acids. The junction had 8 bases not matched to a gene; V was cut back by 3 bases and J by 7 bases. Germline V CDR1 and CDR2: MDHEN, SYDVKM. CDR3 nucleotide sequence: TGTGCCAGCAGTTTCGCGACAGGGGTTCGAGAGCAGTACTTC. Protein sequence: CASSFATGVREQYF.

The gene calls are TRBV19 and TRBJ2-5; the match to TRBD2 covers 8 bases. The J call could be wrong; TRBJ2-7 is a better fit for the DNA end. Germline V gene lookup returns CDR1 LNHDA and CDR2 SQIVND (reference sequence). The length of the CDR3 is 15 residues. The CDR3 nucleotides read TGTGCCAGTAGTCCCCGACGGGGGGGGGCTTACGAGCAGTACTTC. Protein: CASSPRRGGAYEQYF.

The genes are TRBV7-6 and TRBJ2-3, with 10 bases aligning to TRBD2. CDR1 is SGHVS, CDR2 FNYEAQ, per germline. With 4 bases clipped from V and 2 bases from J, the junction kept 6 bases outside the gene matches. This CDR3 is 16 amino acids long. The CDR3 coding sequence is TGTGCCAGCAGCTCTGGGACTAGCGCCTTCACAGATACGCAGTATTTT. Translation: CASSSGTSAFTDTQYF.

The CDR3 nucleotides are TGCGCCATCCACGAGGGACCAGGACCAGAGCGGGGAGCTTTCTTT. This sequence encodes CAIHEGPGPERGAFF. This chain links TRBV4-1 with TRBJ1-1, with a tentative D call TRBD1 (5 bases). The V gene lost 10 bases and the J gene lost 10 bases, with 28 bases spanning the gap. The CDR3 covers 15 residues. Germline V lookup: CDR1 MGHRA, CDR2 YSYEKL.

This clone was seen a few times. The chain has TRBV7-6 and TRBJ2-5, with D possibly being TRBD1 (7 bases). CDR1 is SGHVS, CDR2 FNYEAQ, per germline. The CDR3 totals 16 residues. Trimming took 5 bases from V and 4 from J, leaving 20 bases between them. The CDR3 loop reads CASSARTQGGGETQYF. CDR3 sequence (DNA): TGTGCCAGCAGCGCCCGAACCCAGGGGGGCGGAGAGACCCAGTACTTC.

CDR3 bases: TGTGCCAGCAGCCACCAGGGGATCCAAGAGACCCAGTACTTC. This codes for CASSHQGIQETQYF. The rearrangement uses TRBV5-6 and TRBJ2-5; maybe TRBD1 (6 bases). This CDR3 is built from 14 residues. Trimming cost V 4 bases and J 1 base, with 11 bases left between them. Per germline, CDR1 SGHDT and CDR2 YYEEEE.

The V gene is TRBV6-4, the J gene TRBJ2-6; D gene uncertain. Germline V gene data show CDR1 as MRHNA and CDR2 as SNTAGT. V lost 0 bases and J 0 bases, leaving 6 bases between the germline ends. This CDR3 contains 16 residues. In DNA, the CDR3 is TGTGCCAGCAGTGACTCCTCCTCCTCTGGGGCCAACGTCCTGACTTTC. Protein: CASSDSSSSGANVLTF.

The gene calls are TRBV7-2 and TRBJ2-1; 9 nucleotides align to TRBD2. The length of the CDR3 is 14 residues. Germline trimming cut 4 bases from V and 8 bases from J; bases unmatched to any gene: 6. Looked up from germline, CDR1 is SGHTA and CDR2 is FQGNSA. The CDR3 DNA is TGTGCCAGCAGCTCGGGACTAGCTTCAGATGAGCAGTTCTTC. Translated, it gives CASSSGLASDEQFF.

The chain uses TRBV29-1 and TRBJ2-2, with D perhaps matching TRBD1 (5 bases). Germline assignment: CDR1 SQVTM and CDR2 ANQGSEA. CDR3 length: 14 residues. V gave up 4 bases and J gave up 0 bases, with 9 bases separating them. The CDR3 region is CSVGKGTNTGELFF. In nucleotides, the CDR3 is TGCAGCGTTGGAAAGGGGACGAACACCGGGGAGCTGTTTTTT.

The sample holds a few counts of this clone. The genes are TRBV27 and TRBJ2-5, with 10 bases lining up with TRBD1. The better agreement between TRBJ2-7 and the DNA end casts doubt on the J call. Per the germline V gene, CDR1 is MNHEY and CDR2 is SMNVEV (reference sequence). This CDR3 is built from 16 residues. CDR3 DNA: TGTGCCAGCAGTCTCTGGCAGGGGACAGGGGTTAACGAGCAGTACTTC. Encoded protein: CASSLWQGTGVNEQYF.

The chain recombines TRBV19 with TRBJ2-3, with 8 nucleotides matching TRBD2. The CDR3 has 15 amino acids. J was trimmed by 6 bases and V by 3 bases; bases with no gene match: 8. CDR1 is LNHDA and CDR2 is SQIVND in the germline V gene (reference sequence). CDR3 sequence (DNA): TGTGCCAGTAGTATTGGAGCGGGGGAAGGGGATACGCAGTATTTT. It yields the protein CASSIGAGEGDTQYF.

About this clone: An end of the junction does not agree with germline; a read error may underlie this. V gene TRBV2 combines with J gene TRBJ2-7; 9 nucleotides align to TRBD1. The CDR3 is 13 residues long. Germline V gene data show CDR1 as SNHLY and CDR2 as FYNNEI. The CDR3 DNA reads as TGTGCCAGCAGTGAAAGGGACAGGGCCGAGCAGCACTTC. This sequence encodes CASSERDRAEQHF.

The chain carries TRBV5-6 and TRBJ1-1, with D possibly being TRBD1 (5 bases). Germline CDR1 SGHDT, CDR2 YYEEEE. The V end lost 0 bases, the J end lost 4 bases, and 13 bases lay between the germline ends. The CDR3 loop spans 15 amino acids. The CDR3 sequence is CASSLVGGPTTEAFF. Written as DNA, the CDR3 is TGTGCCAGCAGCTTGGTGGGGGGTCCGACCACTGAAGCTTTCTTT.

V is TRBV5-1 and J is TRBJ2-2, with TRBD2 matching 11 bases. The CDR3 has 18 residues. The germline CDR1 and CDR2 sequences are SGHRS and YFSETQ. Trimming cost V 0 bases and J 6 bases; bases outside gene matches: 10. The CDR3 loop is CASSLGGTSGRIAGELFF. CDR3 DNA sequence: TGCGCCAGCAGCTTGGGAGGAACTAGCGGGAGAATCGCCGGGGAGCTGTTTTTT.

V is TRBV9 and J is TRBJ2-7; 8 bases align to TRBD2. The V gene's germline CDR1 is SGDLS and CDR2 YYNGEE. Unmatched junction bases numbered 10, after V lost 0 bases and J lost 2 bases. There are 17 residues in the CDR3. The CDR3, as DNA: TGTGCCAGCAGCGTAGAGGCTAGCGGGCTTCGACCCTACGAGCAGTACTTC. Its translation is CASSVEASGLRPYEQYF.

The gene calls are TRBV11-2 and TRBJ2-1; 10 nucleotides align to TRBD2. The germline V gene encodes CDR1 SGHAT and CDR2 FQNNGV. Unmatched junction bases numbered 11, after V lost 6 bases and J lost 9 bases. This CDR3 is 15 amino acids long. CDR3: CASSTGGLAVSEQFF. In DNA form, the CDR3 reads TGTGCCAGCAGTACCGGCGGACTAGCGGTTAGTGAGCAGTTCTTC.